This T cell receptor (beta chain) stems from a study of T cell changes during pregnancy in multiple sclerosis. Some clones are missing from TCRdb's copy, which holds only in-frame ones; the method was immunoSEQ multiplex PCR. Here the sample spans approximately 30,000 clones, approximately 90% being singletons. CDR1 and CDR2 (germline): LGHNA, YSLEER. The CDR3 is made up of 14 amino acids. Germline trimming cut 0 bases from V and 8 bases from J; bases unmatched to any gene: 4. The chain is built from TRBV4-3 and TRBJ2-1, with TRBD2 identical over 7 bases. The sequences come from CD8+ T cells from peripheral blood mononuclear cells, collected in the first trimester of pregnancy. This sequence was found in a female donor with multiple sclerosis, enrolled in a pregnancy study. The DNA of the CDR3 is TGCGCCAGCAGCCAAGATCTGGGGGGGTATGAGCAGTTCTTC. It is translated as CASSQDLGGYEQFF.